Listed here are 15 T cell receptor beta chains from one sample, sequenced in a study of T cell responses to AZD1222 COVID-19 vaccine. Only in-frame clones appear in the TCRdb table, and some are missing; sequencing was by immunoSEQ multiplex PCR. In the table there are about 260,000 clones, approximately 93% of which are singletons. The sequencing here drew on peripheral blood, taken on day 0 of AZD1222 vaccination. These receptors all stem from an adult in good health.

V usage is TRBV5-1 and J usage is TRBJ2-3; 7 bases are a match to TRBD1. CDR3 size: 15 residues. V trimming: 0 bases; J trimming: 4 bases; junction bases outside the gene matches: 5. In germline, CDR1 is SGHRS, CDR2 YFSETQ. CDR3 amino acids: CASSLDGQDPDTQYF. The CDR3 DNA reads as TGCGCCAGCAGCTTGGACGGACAGGACCCAGATACGCAGTATTTT.

The CDR3 coding sequence is TGTGCCAACCTACCCACTGGCGGGAAAAGAAATGAGCAGTTCTTC. Translating gives CANLPTGGKRNEQFF. This chain links TRBV6-5 with TRBJ2-1; possibly TRBD2 for D (6 bases). V lost 10 bases, J lost 7 bases, and 23 bases lay in between. Germline V gives CDR1 MNHEY, CDR2 SVGAGI. The CDR3 totals 15 residues.

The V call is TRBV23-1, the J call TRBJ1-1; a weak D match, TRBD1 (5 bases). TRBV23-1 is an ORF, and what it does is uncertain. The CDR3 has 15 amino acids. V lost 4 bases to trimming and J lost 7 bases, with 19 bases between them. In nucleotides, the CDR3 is TGCGCCAGCAGTCCCACCCCGGGGCGGCGGTTTGAAGCTTTCTTT. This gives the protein CASSPTPGRRFEAFF.

CDR3 in DNA: TGTGCCAGCAGCTTGTCGGGGGCCGGCTACACCTTC. Protein sequence: CASSLSGAGYTF. This chain connects TRBV7-9 to TRBJ1-2, with D tentatively TRBD1 (6 bases). The length of the CDR3 is 12 residues. Germline V CDR1 and CDR2: SEHNR, FQNEAQ (reference sequence). V gave up 3 bases and J gave up 8 bases, with 10 bases separating them.

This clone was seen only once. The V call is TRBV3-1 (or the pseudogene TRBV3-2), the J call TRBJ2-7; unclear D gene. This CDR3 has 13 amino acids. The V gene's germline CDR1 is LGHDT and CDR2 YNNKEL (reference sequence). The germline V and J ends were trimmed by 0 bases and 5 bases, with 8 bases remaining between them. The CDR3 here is CASSQDAGNEQYF. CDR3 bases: TGTGCCAGCAGCCAAGATGCAGGAAACGAGCAGTACTTC.

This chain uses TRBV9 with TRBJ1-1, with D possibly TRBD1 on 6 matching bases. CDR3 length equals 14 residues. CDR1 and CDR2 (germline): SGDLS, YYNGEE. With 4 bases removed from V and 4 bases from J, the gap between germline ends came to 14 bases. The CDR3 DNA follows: TGTGCCAGCAGCACCGGAGGGGGTACCACTGAAGCTTTCTTT. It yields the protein CASSTGGGTTEAFF.

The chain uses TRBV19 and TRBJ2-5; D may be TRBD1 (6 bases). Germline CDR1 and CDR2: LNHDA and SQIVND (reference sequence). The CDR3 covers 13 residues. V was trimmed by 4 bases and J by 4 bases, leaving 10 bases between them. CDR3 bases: TGTGCCAGTAGTACTGACAGGAGAGAGACCCAGTACTTC. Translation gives CASSTDRRETQYF.

CDR3 nucleotide sequence: TGTGCCAGCAGTGGCAACGGGACAAGCTTCTACACCTTC. The encoded protein is CASSGNGTSFYTF. This chain connects TRBV2 to TRBJ1-2; tentatively, D is TRBD1 (6 bases). The CDR3 consists of 13 residues. Germline lookup yields CDR1 SNHLY and CDR2 FYNNEI. V was trimmed by 4 bases and J by 10 bases, leaving 16 bases between them.

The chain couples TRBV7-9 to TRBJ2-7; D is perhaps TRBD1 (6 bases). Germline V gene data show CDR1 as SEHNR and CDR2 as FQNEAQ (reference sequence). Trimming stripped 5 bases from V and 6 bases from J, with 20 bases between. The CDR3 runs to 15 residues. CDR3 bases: TGTGCCAGCAGCCCCCAGGGGATCTCCTCGGGCGAGCAGTACTTC. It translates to CASSPQGISSGEQYF.

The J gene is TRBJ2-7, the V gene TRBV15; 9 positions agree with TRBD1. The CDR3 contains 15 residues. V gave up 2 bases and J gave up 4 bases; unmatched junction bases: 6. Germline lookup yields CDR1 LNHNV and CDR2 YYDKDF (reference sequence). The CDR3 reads CATSRTRDRVYEQYF. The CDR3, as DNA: TGTGCCACCAGCAGAACCCGGGACAGGGTTTACGAGCAGTACTTC. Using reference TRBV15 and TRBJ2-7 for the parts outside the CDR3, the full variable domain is DAMVIQNPRYQVTQFGKPVTLSCSQTLNHNVMYWYQQKSSQAPKLLFHYYDKDFNNEADTPDNFQSRRPNTSFCFLDIRSPGLGDTAMYLCATSRTRDRVYEQYFGPGTRLTVT.

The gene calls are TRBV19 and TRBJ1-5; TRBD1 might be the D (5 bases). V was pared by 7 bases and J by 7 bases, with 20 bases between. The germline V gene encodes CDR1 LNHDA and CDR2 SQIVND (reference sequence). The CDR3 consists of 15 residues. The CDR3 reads CASTIGTLRTQPQHF. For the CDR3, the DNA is TGTGCCAGTACTATCGGGACCCTTCGGACACAGCCCCAGCATTTT. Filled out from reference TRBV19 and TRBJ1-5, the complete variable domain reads DGGITQSPKYLFRKEGQNVTLSCEQNLNHDAMYWYRQDPGQGLRLIYYSQIVNDFQKGDIAEGYSVSREKKESFPLTVTSAQKNPTAFYLCASTIGTLRTQPQHFGDGTRLSIL.

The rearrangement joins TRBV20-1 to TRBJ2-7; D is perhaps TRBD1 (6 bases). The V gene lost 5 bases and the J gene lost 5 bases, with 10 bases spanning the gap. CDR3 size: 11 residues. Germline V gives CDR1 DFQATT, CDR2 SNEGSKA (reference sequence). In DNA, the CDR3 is TGCAGTGCTCTCAGGGGTGACGAGCAGTACTTC. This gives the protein CSALRGDEQYF.

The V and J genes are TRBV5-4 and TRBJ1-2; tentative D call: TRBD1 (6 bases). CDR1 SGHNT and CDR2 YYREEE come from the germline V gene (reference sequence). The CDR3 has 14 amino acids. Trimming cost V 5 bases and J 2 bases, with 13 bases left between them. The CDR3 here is CASSYAGANYGYTF. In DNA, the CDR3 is TGTGCCAGCAGTTATGCAGGGGCAAACTATGGCTACACCTTC.

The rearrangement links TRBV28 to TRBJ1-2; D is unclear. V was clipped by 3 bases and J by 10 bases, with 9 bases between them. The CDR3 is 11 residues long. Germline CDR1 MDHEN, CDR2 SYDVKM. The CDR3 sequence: CASSLVGTYTF. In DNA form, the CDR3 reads TGTGCCAGCAGTTTGGTGGGAACCTACACCTTC.

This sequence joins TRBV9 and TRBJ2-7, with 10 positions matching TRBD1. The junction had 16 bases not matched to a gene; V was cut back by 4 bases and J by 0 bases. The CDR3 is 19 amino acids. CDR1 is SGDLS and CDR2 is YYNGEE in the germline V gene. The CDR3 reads CASSICSGQGVNLSYEQYF. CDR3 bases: TGTGCCAGCAGCATTTGTTCTGGACAGGGGGTGAATCTCTCCTACGAGCAGTACTTC.